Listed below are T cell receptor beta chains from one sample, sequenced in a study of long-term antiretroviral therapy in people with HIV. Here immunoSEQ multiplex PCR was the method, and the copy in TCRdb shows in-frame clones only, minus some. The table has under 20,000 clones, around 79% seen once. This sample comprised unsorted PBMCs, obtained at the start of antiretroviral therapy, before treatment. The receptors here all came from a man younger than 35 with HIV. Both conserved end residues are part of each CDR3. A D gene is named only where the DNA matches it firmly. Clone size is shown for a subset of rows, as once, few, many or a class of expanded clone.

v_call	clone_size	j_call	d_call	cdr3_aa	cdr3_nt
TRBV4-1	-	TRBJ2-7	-	CASSQGLGSYEQYF	TGCGCCAGCAGCCAAGGACTCGGATCCTACGAGCAGTACTTC
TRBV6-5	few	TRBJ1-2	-	CASSRGANYGYTF	TGTGCCAGCAGTCGGGGAGCTAACTATGGCTACACCTTC
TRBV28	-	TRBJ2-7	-	CASQGYGEQYF	TGTGCCAGCCAGGGTTACGGCGAGCAGTACTTC
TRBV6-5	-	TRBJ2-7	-	CASSGLSHEQYF	TGTGCCAGCAGTGGACTATCCCACGAGCAGTACTTC
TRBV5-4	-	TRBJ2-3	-	CASTTGDRGPHTDTQYF	TGTGCCAGCACAACCGGGGACCGGGGGCCCCACACAGATACGCAGTATTTT
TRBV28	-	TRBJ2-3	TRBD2	CASSTGGPTDTQYF	TGTGCCAGCAGCACGGGGGGACCAACAGATACGCAGTATTTT
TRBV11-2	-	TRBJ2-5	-	CASSRSPGQETQYF	TGTGCCAGCAGCAGATCGCCCGGGCAAGAGACCCAGTACTTC
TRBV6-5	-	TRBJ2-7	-	CASSYGGGGYEQYF	TGTGCCAGCAGTTACGGGGGAGGTGGGTACGAGCAGTACTTC
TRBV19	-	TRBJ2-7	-	CASSIAGTGYYEQYF	TGTGCCAGTAGTATCGCCGGAACAGGGTACTACGAGCAGTACTTC
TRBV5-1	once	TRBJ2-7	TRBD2	CASSLVSSGRSEQYF	TGCGCCAGCAGCTTGGTGTCTAGCGGGAGAAGCGAGCAGTACTTC
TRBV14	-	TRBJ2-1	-	CASSFGLYSYNEQFF	TGTGCCAGCAGCTTTGGACTATATTCCTACAATGAGCAGTTCTTC
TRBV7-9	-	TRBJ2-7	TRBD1	CASTPGDRPYEQYF	TGTGCCAGCACCCCTGGGGACAGACCCTACGAGCAGTACTTC
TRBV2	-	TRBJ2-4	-	CASSGGDGLAKNIQYF	TGTGCCAGCAGTGGAGGAGACGGACTAGCCAAAAACATTCAGTACTTC
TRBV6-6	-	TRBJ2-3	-	CASSYSMSGTDTQYF	TGTGCCAGCAGTTACTCGATGTCTGGCACAGATACGCAGTATTTT
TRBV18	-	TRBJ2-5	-	CASSPQETQYF	TGTGCCAGCTCACCACAAGAGACCCAGTACTTC
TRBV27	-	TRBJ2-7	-	CASSNTQVSSEQYF	TGTGCCAGCAGTAACACGCAGGTTTCGAGCGAGCAGTACTTC
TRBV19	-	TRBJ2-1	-	CASSIVAGPNNEQFF	TGTGCCAGTAGTATAGTGGCGGGTCCGAACAATGAGCAGTTCTTC